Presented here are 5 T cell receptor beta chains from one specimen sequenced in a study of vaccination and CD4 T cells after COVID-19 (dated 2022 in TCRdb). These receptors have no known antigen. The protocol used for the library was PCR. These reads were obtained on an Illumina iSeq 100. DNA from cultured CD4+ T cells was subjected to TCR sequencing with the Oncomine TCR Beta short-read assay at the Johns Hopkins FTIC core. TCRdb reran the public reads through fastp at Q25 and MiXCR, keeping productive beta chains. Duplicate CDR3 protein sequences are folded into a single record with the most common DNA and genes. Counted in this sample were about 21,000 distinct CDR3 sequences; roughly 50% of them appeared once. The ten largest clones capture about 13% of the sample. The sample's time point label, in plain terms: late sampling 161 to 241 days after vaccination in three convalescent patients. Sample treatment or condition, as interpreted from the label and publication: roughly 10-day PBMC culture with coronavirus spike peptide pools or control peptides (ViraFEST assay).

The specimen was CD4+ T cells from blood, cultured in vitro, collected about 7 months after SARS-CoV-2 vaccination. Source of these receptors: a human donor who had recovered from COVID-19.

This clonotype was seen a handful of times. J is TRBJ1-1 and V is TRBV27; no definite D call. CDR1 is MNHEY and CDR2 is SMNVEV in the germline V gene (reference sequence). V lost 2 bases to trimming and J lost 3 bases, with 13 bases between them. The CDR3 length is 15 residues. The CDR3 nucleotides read TGTGCCAGCAGTTTAAATGGTGGAGTTTACACTGAAGCTTTCTTT. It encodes CASSLNGGVYTEAFF.

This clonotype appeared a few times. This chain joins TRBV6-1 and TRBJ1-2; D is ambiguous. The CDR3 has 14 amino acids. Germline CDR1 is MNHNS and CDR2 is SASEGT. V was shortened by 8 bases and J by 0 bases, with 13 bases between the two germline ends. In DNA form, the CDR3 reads TGTGCCAGCGAGCGGACGGCAACTAACTATGGCTACACCTTC. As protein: CASERTATNYGYTF.

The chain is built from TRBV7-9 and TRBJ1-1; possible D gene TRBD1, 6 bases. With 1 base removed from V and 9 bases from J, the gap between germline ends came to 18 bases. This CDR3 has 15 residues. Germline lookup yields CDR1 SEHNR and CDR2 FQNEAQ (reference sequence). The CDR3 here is CASSLGGQDRSKAFF. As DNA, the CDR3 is TGTGCCAGCAGCTTAGGGGGACAAGACAGGTCAAAAGCTTTCTTT.

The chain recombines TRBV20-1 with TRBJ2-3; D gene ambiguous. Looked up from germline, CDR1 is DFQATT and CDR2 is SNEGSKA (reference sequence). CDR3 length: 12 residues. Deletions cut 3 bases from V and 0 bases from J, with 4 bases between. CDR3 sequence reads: CSASQSTDTQYF. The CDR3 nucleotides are TGCAGTGCTAGTCAGAGCACAGATACGCAGTATTTT.

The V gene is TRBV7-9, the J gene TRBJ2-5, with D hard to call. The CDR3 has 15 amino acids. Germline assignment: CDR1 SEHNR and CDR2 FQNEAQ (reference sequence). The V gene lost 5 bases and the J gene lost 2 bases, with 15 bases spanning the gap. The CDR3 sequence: CASSPGTAIQETQYF. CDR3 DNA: TGTGCCAGCAGCCCCGGTACAGCCATTCAAGAGACCCAGTACTTC. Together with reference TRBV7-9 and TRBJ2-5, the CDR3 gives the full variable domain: DTGVSQNPRHKITKRGQNVTFRCDPISEHNRLYWYRQTLGQGPEFLTYFQNEAQLEKSRLLSDRFSAERPKGSFSTLEIQRTEQGDSAMYLCASSPGTAIQETQYFGPGTRLLVL.